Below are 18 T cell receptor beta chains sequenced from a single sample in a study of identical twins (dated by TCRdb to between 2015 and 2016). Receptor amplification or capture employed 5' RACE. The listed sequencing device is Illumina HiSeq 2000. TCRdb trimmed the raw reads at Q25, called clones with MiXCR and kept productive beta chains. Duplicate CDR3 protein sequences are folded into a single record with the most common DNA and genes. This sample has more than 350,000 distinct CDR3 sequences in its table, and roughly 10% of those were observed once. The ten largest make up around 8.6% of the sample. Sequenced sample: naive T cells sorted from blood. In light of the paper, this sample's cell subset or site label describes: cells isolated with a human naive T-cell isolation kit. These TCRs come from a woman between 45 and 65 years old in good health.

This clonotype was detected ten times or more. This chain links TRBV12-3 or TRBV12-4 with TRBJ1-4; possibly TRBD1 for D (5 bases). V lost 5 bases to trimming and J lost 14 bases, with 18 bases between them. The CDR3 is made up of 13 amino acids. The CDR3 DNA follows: TGTGCCAGCAGTCCTACGGGGGGGAAGGGGCTGTTTTTT. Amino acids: CASSPTGGKGLFF.

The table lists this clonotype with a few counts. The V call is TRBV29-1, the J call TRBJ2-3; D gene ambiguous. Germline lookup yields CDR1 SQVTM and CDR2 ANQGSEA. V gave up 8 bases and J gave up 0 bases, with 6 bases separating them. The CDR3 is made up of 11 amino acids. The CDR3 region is CSKTSTDTQYF. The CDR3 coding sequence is TGCAGCAAAACTAGCACAGATACGCAGTATTTT.

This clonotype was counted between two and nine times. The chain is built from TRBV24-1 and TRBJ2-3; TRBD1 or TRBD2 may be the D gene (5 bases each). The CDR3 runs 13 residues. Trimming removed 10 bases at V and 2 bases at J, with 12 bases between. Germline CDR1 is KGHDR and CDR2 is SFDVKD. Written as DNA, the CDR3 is TGTGCCACGGGGGACGGGGTCACAGATACGCAGTATTTT. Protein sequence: CATGDGVTDTQYF.

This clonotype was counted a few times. The CDR3 coding sequence is TGCGCCAGCAGTCGTACTAGCGGAATATACAATGAGCAGTTCTTC. Residues: CASSRTSGIYNEQFF. V gene TRBV4-1 combines with J gene TRBJ2-1, with TRBD2 matching over 8 bases. Trimming removed 6 bases from V and 4 bases from J; junction bases left unmatched: 8. Germline V gene data show CDR1 as MGHRA and CDR2 as YSYEKL. The CDR3 has 15 residues.

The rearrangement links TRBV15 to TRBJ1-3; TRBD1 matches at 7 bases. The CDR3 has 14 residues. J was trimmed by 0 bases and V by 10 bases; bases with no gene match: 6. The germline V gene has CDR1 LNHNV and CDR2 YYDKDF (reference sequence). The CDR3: CASQGVPSGNTIYF. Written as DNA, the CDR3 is TGTGCCAGCCAGGGGGTACCCTCTGGAAACACCATATATTTT.

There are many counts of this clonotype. CDR3 DNA: TGCAGTGCTAGAGCGGGAGTGGTCTACAATGAGCAGTTCTTC. Translated: CSARAGVVYNEQFF. V and J are TRBV20-1 and TRBJ2-1, with a tentative D call TRBD2 (6 bases). The CDR3 spans 14 residues. V lost 1 base and J lost 3, with 10 bases in between. Germline CDR1 DFQATT, CDR2 SNEGSKA (reference sequence).

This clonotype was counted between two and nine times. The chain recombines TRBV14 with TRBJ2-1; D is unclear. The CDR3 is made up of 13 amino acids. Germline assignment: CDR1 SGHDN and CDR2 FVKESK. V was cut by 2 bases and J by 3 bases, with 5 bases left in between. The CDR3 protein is CASSQWNYNEQFF. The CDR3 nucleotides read TGTGCCAGCAGCCAATGGAACTACAATGAGCAGTTCTTC.

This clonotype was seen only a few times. CDR3 residues: CASSPTSGLRKGPDTQYF. CDR3 DNA: TGTGCCAGCAGTCCTACTAGCGGGCTCAGAAAAGGGCCAGATACGCAGTATTTT. V gene TRBV6-2 or TRBV6-3 combines with J gene TRBJ2-3; TRBD2 matches at 9 bases. The CDR3 is made up of 18 amino acids. Germline V CDR1 and CDR2: MNHEY, SVGEGT. V gave up 5 bases and J gave up 4 bases; unmatched junction bases: 16.

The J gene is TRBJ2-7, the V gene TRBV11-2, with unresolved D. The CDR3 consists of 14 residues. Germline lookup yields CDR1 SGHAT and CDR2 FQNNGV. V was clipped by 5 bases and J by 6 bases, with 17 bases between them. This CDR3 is CASSHRWALSEQYV. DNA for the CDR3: TGTGCCAGCAGCCATAGATGGGCTTTGAGCGAGCAGTACGTC.

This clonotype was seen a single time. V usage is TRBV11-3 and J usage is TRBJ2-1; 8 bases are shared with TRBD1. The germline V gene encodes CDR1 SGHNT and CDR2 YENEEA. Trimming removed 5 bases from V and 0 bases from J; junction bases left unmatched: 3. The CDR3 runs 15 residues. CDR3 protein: CASSITGGSYNEQFF. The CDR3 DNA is TGTGCCAGCAGCATTACAGGGGGCTCCTACAATGAGCAGTTCTTC. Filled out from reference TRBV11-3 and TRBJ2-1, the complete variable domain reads EAGVVQSPRYKIIEKKQPVAFWCNPISGHNTLYWYLQNLGQGPELLIRYENEEAVDDSQLPKDRFSAERLKGVDSTLKIQPAELGDSAVYLCASSITGGSYNEQFFGPGTRLTVL.

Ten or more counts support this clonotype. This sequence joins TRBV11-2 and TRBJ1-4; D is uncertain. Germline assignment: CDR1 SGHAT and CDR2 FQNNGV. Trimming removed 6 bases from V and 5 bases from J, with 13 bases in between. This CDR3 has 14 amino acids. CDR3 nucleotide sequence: TGTGCCAGCAGAAGTGGCAGGCAGAATGAAAAACTGTTTTTT. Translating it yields CASRSGRQNEKLFF.

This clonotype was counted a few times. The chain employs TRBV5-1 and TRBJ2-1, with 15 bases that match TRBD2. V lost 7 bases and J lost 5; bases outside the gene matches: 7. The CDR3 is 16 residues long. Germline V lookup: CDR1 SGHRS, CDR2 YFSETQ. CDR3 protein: CASGLAGGPKNNEQFF. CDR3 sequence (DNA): TGCGCCAGCGGACTAGCGGGAGGGCCTAAGAACAATGAGCAGTTCTTC.

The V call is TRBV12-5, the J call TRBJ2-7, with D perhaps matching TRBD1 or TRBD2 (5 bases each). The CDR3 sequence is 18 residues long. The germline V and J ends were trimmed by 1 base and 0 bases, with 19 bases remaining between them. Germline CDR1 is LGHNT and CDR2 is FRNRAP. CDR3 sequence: CASGLAGTPFVLSYEQYF. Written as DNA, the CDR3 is TGTGCTAGTGGTTTGGCAGGGACGCCTTTCGTTCTCTCCTACGAGCAGTACTTC.

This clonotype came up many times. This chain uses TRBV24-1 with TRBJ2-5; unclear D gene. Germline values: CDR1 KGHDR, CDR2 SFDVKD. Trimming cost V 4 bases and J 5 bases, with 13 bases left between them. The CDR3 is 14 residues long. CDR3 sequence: CATSESGPGETQYF. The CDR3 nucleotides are TGTGCCACCAGTGAATCCGGTCCTGGGGAGACCCAGTACTTC.

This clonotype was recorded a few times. The chain's CDR3 is CASSVSTAQGGELFF. DNA for the CDR3: TGTGCCAGCAGCGTCTCAACGGCCCAGGGCGGGGAGCTGTTTTTT. The V and J genes are TRBV9 and TRBJ2-2, with a tentative D call TRBD1 (5 bases). Trimming removed 2 bases from V and 7 bases from J, with 15 bases in between. The V gene's germline CDR1 is SGDLS and CDR2 YYNGEE. CDR3 length: 15 residues.

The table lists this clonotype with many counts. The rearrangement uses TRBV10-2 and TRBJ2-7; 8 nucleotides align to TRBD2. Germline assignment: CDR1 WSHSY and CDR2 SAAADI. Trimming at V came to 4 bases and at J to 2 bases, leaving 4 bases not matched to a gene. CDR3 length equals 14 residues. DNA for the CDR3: TGCGCCAGCAGTGGTCTTAGCGGGACCTACGAGCAGTACGTC. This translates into CASSGLSGTYEQYV.

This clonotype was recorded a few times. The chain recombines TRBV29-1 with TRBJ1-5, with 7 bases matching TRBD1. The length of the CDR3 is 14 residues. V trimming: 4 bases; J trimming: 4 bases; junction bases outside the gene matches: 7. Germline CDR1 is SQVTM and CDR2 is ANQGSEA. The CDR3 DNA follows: TGCAGCGTTGGAGAGGGGGCACAAAATCAGCCCCAGCATTTT. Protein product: CSVGEGAQNQPQHF.

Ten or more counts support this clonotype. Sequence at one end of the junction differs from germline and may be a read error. This chain's CDR3 is CASSDGVSGRATHEQFF. The CDR3 nucleotides read TGTGCTAGCAGCGATGGGGTTAGCGGGAGGGCCACTCACGAGCAGTTCTTC. J is TRBJ2-1 and V is TRBV7-7; 11 bases align to TRBD2. CDR1 and CDR2 (germline): SSHAT, FNYEAQ (reference sequence). This CDR3 region has 17 residues. The full variable domain, in which reference TRBV7-7 and TRBJ2-1 provide the parts outside the CDR3, is GAGVSQSPRYKVTKRGQDVTLRCDPISSHATLYWYQQALGQGPEFLTYFNYEAQPDKSGLPSDRFSAERPEGSISTLTIQRTEQRDSAMYRCASSDGVSGRATHEQFFGPGTRLTVL.